This T cell receptor beta chain derives from a study of blood T cell repertoires in COVID-19. On the study more broadly: The cDNA or gDNA used as material had been derived from T cells, B-cell-depleted T cells, or PBMCs.

Repertoires were generated with immunoSEQ multiplex PCR, while TCRdb's copy carries only in-frame clones and drops some. The repertoire has 470,000 or so clones, around 89% of them found once; the top ten carry 4% to 5.5%. Per germline, CDR1 MNHNY and CDR2 SVGAGI (reference sequence). The length of the CDR3 is 15 residues. The V and J ends lost 2 bases and 4 bases respectively, with 14 bases between them. Sequencing was performed on peripheral blood. The TCR comes from a woman in her twenties or thirties with acute or convalescent COVID-19. The chain joins TRBV6-6 to TRBJ1-1; D not resolved. CDR3 residues: CASSYGSAGGTEAFF. The CDR3 DNA follows: TGTGCCAGCAGTTACGGCTCTGCGGGCGGCACTGAAGCTTTCTTT.